The clone carrying this T cell receptor beta chain was detected only once. Its antigen is unidentified. This sample's time point: 2015-2016 season, 7 days after influenza vaccination. Donors with HIV/AIDS, active malignancy, immunomodulators or active illness were excluded. Here immunoSEQ multiplex PCR was the method, and the copy in TCRdb shows in-frame clones only, minus some. The sample shows around 7,100 clones, more than 70% of them seen only once. This record belongs to a study of follicular helper T cells after annual influenza vaccination. Study overall: Days 0, 7 and 28 post-vaccination were the blood draw times. Findings and caveats of the study: ICOS+CD38+ cTfh clonality change tracked circulating plasmablast frequency change. Most later recoveries of Day 7 ICOS+CD38+ clones were ICOS-CD38- cTfh.

The CDR3 sequence is 15 residues long. V lost 8 bases and J lost 0; bases outside the gene matches: 10. The germline V gene has CDR1 SNHLY and CDR2 FYNNEI. This sequence was found in an adult who received the influenza vaccine. The chain is built from TRBV2 and TRBJ2-7, with 7 bases aligning to TRBD1. Material: CXCR5+ CD38- circulating T follicular helper cells from blood, obtained 7 days after influenza vaccination. Subset indicated: circulating Tfh, non-naive CD4+CXCR5+PD-1+ (ICOS+CD38+ or ICOS-CD38-). CDR3 sequence (DNA): TGTGCCAGCTCCTACAGGGGAAGGAGCTCCTACGAGCAGTACTTC. Its protein is CASSYRGRSSYEQYF.